The clone carrying this T cell receptor beta chain has just a few counts. With 0 bases removed from V and 1 base from J, the gap between germline ends came to 14 bases. Germline-derived CDR1 and CDR2 are SGHDT and YYEEEE. The CDR3 contains 16 residues. The data were taken from a study of T cells in Graves' hyperthyroidism and ophthalmopathy. Thyroid ultrasound and orbital computed tomography, with clinical symptoms and serum thyroxine and TRAb, informed diagnoses. Amplified TCR beta CDR3 regions came from RNA transcripts. The TCR CDR3 was amplified in a first-round RT-PCR using the HTBI primer set. A single record per CDR3 protein comes from TCRdb applying MiXCR to the multiplex PCR reads. This table has around 350,000 distinct CDR3 sequences, approximately 19% appearing once.

Sample: blood. This chain joins TRBV5-6 and TRBJ2-7, with D possibly being TRBD2 (6 bases). The receptor's source is a woman between 18 and 30 years old with Graves' hyperthyroidism. CDR3 DNA sequence: TGTGCCAGCAGCTTGGCATGGGGGGTAGGATCCTACGAGCAGTACTTC. It translates to CASSLAWGVGSYEQYF.